This TCR beta chain was captured by sequencing in a study of beta chain features in type 1 diabetes. Whole-study findings and limits: Type 1 diabetes patients had moderately but significantly shorter TCRB CDR3s in all four CD4+ subsets.

A few counts support this clone. What it recognizes is unknown. Of the isolated RNA, all was reverse transcribed, and so the sequenced material was expressed TCRB transcripts. The table came from immunoSEQ multiplex PCR; TCRdb's copy has only in-frame clones and leaves some out. This sample has 640,000 or so clones, with around 15% found just once. CD4+ naive, central memory, regulatory and stem cell-like memory subsets were isolated by sorting on CD45RO/CCR7/CD25/CD127/CD95/CD27. This receptor was identified in a man younger than 35 with type 1 diabetes. The sample was naive CD4+ T cells from blood.

The CDR3 here is CATSRSPTNEKLFF. The CDR3 region has the DNA TGTGCCACCAGCAGGAGCCCAACTAATGAAAAACTGTTTTTT. The rearrangement joins TRBV15 to TRBJ1-4; D is undetermined. V was trimmed by 3 bases and J by 0 bases, leaving 5 bases between them. Germline V gene data show CDR1 as LNHNV and CDR2 as YYDKDF (reference sequence). This CDR3 region has 14 residues.